Listed here are 20 T cell receptor beta chains from one sample, sequenced in a study of cytomegalovirus exposure and HLA in healthy donors. This PCR relied on a set of 60 Vbeta primers and 13 Jbeta primers. Clones were read by immunoSEQ multiplex PCR, and TCRdb kept only the in-frame ones, dropping some. This sample yields about 190,000 clones, of which 80% to 85% are seen a single time; approximately 6% belongs to the top ten. The sequenced material came from PBMCs. The origin of the receptors is a man between 35 and 55 years old in good health and CMV-seropositive.

This clone was counted a few times. The chain combines TRBV4-1 with TRBJ1-1, with D unresolved. The CDR3 is 16 residues long. The V end lost 2 bases, the J end lost 5 bases, and 18 bases lay between the germline ends. Germline lookup yields CDR1 MGHRA and CDR2 YSYEKL. The CDR3 DNA sequence: TGCGCCAGCAGCCAACATCCCCGAGATCGCAAAACTGAAGCTTTCTTT. As protein: CASSQHPRDRKTEAFF.

V usage is TRBV7-2 and J usage is TRBJ2-5, with 8 bases matching TRBD2. The CDR3 extends over 12 amino acids. V lost 5 bases to trimming and J lost 5 bases; unmatched junction nucleotides: 1. The germline V gene has CDR1 SGHTA and CDR2 FQGNSA. The CDR3 sequence is CASSTGGETQYF. The DNA of the CDR3 is TGTGCCAGCAGCACGGGGGGGGAGACCCAGTACTTC. Variable domain in full (rest from reference TRBV7-2 and TRBJ2-5): GAGVSQSPSNKVTEKGKDVELRCDPISGHTALYWYRQSLGQGLEFLIYFQGNSAPDKSGLPSDRFSAERTGGSVSTLTIQRTQQEDSAVYLCASSTGGETQYFGPGTRLLVL.

CDR3 sequence: CAWNRDGGTDTQYF. The CDR3 DNA is TGTGCCTGGAACCGTGACGGGGGCACAGATACGCAGTATTTT. The chain combines TRBV30 with TRBJ2-3; D is possibly TRBD2 (5 bases). The CDR3 has 14 residues. Germline V gene data show CDR1 as GTSNPN and CDR2 as SVGIG (reference sequence). V shed 4 bases and J shed 1 base, with 12 bases lying between them. Together with reference TRBV30 and TRBJ2-3, the CDR3 gives the full variable domain: SQTIHQWPATLVQPVGSPLSLECTVEGTSNPNLYWYRQAAGRGLQLLFYSVGIGQISSEVPQNLSASRPQDRQFILSSKKLLLSDSGFYLCAWNRDGGTDTQYFGPGTRLTVL.

The V call is TRBV27, the J call TRBJ2-1; 9 positions match TRBD1. Looked up from germline, CDR1 is MNHEY and CDR2 is SMNVEV (reference sequence). V lost 8 bases to trimming and J lost 7 bases; unmatched junction nucleotides: 9. The CDR3 is 14 amino acids. In DNA form, the CDR3 reads TGTGCCAGCGGATGGACAGGGGCGGAAAATGAGCAGTTCTTC. It translates to CASGWTGAENEQFF.

The V gene is TRBV19, the J gene TRBJ1-1; D is undetermined. The CDR3 totals 15 residues. Trimming shortened V by 7 bases and J by 0 bases, and 15 bases separated the two germline ends. Per the germline V gene, CDR1 is LNHDA and CDR2 is SQIVND (reference sequence). The chain's CDR3 is CASTLGRSVNTEAFF. The CDR3 nucleotides read TGTGCCAGTACCTTGGGCCGATCCGTGAACACTGAAGCTTTCTTT.

J is TRBJ2-3 and V is TRBV28, with a possible D match to TRBD1 (6 bases). V lost 3 bases and J lost 3, with 13 bases in between. CDR3 length equals 15 residues. Germline CDR1 reads MDHEN; CDR2 reads SYDVKM. CDR3: CASSFRGGKTDTQYF. CDR3 DNA: TGTGCCAGCAGTTTCCGAGGGGGTAAGACAGATACGCAGTATTTT.

CDR3 nucleotide sequence: TGTGCCAGTAGAACCGACAGGGCCCTTGGCTACACCTTC. This translates into CASRTDRALGYTF. The chain uses TRBV19 and TRBJ1-2, with 7 bases fitting TRBD1. Germline CDR1 and CDR2: LNHDA and SQIVND (reference sequence). There are 13 residues in the CDR3. J lost 7 bases, V lost 6 bases, and 8 bases had no gene match. The variable domain in full, with the rest retrieved from reference TRBV19 and TRBJ1-2, is DGGITQSPKYLFRKEGQNVTLSCEQNLNHDAMYWYRQDPGQGLRLIYYSQIVNDFQKGDIAEGYSVSREKKESFPLTVTSAQKNPTAFYLCASRTDRALGYTFGSGTRLTVV.

The V call is TRBV10-3, the J call TRBJ2-3; D perhaps matches TRBD1 (5 bases). Germline values: CDR1 ENHRY, CDR2 SYGVKD. Trimming took 4 bases from V and 6 from J, leaving 14 bases between them. CDR3 length: 14 amino acids. CDR3 sequence reads: CAISGRAPGDTQYF. The CDR3 nucleotides read TGTGCCATCAGTGGCCGGGCTCCAGGGGATACGCAGTATTTT.

The chain links TRBV29-1 to TRBJ2-7, with D maybe TRBD2 (7 bases). Germline V gene sequence: CDR1 SQVTM, CDR2 ANQGSEA. The CDR3 spans 14 residues. The V and J ends lost 5 bases and 4 bases respectively, with 18 bases between them. In DNA form, the CDR3 reads TGCAGCGTTAAGGGGGGGGGTCGAGATTACGAGCAGTACTTC. Amino acid sequence: CSVKGGGRDYEQYF.

The genes are TRBV5-1 and TRBJ2-7, with TRBD1 identical over 7 bases. CDR3 length equals 15 residues. Per germline, CDR1 SGHRS and CDR2 YFSETQ. Trimming cost V 4 bases and J 4 bases; bases outside gene matches: 11. CDR3 residues: CASSPTTGPEYEQYF. CDR3 DNA sequence: TGCGCCAGCAGCCCGACGACAGGGCCCGAATACGAGCAGTACTTC.

The chain uses TRBV4-3 and TRBJ2-5; possibly TRBD2 for D (5 bases). CDR1 LGHNA and CDR2 YSLEER come from the germline V gene. The V and J ends lost 1 base and 5 bases respectively, with 17 bases between them. CDR3 length: 16 amino acids. As DNA, the CDR3 is TGCGCCAGCAGCCAAGTGTGGGATCGACCGGGGGAGACCCAGTACTTC. Protein product: CASSQVWDRPGETQYF.

This chain uses TRBV19 with TRBJ2-2, with 8 bases fitting TRBD2. With V trimmed by 3 bases and J by 7 bases, 1 base remained unmatched. The CDR3 runs 13 residues. From germline, CDR1 is LNHDA and CDR2 SQIVND (reference sequence). This chain's CDR3 is CASSIRGGGELFF. CDR3 in DNA: TGTGCCAGTAGTATTCGGGGGGGCGGGGAGCTGTTTTTT.

J is TRBJ2-7 and V is TRBV4-2; D gene unclear. Germline values: CDR1 LGHNA, CDR2 YNFKEQ. CDR3 length: 14 residues. Between the trimmed V and J ends, which lost 0 bases and 3 bases, there was a span of 9 bases. The CDR3 DNA is TGTGCCAGCAGCCAAGAACGGGTCAGCTACGAGCAGTACTTC. Translated: CASSQERVSYEQYF.

This clone was detected only once. This rearrangement joins TRBV19 to TRBJ2-5; D may be TRBD1 (7 bases). Germline CDR1 LNHDA, CDR2 SQIVND (reference sequence). This CDR3 is 14 amino acids long. Trimming removed 1 base at V and 5 bases at J, with 11 bases between. CDR3 loop: CASSIGRGRETQYF. The CDR3 DNA is TGTGCCAGTAGTATAGGGAGGGGGCGGGAGACCCAGTACTTC.

The V gene is TRBV18, the J gene TRBJ1-3; D call uncertain. CDR1 KGHSH and CDR2 LQKENI come from the germline V gene. The V end was cut by 6 bases, the J end by 0 bases, with 12 bases between. CDR3 size: 15 residues. In DNA form, the CDR3 reads TGTGCCAGCTCGAAAGGAGAGAACTCTGGAAACACCATATATTTT. It yields the protein CASSKGENSGNTIYF.

The V and J genes are TRBV5-1 and TRBJ2-1, with TRBD1 as a possible D gene (6 bases). Germline CDR1 is SGHRS and CDR2 is YFSETQ. The V end lost 4 bases, the J end lost 1 base, and 18 bases lay between the germline ends. This CDR3 is 17 amino acids long. The CDR3 loop is CASSISRGQKSYNEQFF. The CDR3 DNA sequence: TGCGCCAGCAGCATCTCCCGAGGACAGAAATCCTACAATGAGCAGTTCTTC.

The chain couples TRBV6-5 to TRBJ2-1, with a weak D call TRBD2 (5 bases). The CDR3 runs to 14 residues. CDR1 and CDR2 from the germline V gene are MNHEY and SVGAGI. Trimming stripped 6 bases from V and 0 bases from J, with 9 bases between. For the CDR3, the DNA is TGTGCCAGCAGACCACTAGGCTCCTACAATGAGCAGTTCTTC. This gives the protein CASRPLGSYNEQFF.

This sequence joins TRBV9 and TRBJ1-2; unclear D gene. Germline assignment: CDR1 SGDLS and CDR2 YYNGEE. Trimming removed 0 bases from V and 2 bases from J, with 20 bases in between. CDR3 length: 18 residues. The DNA of the CDR3 is TGTGCCAGCAGCGTAGACACCCTAATCGACTCGGGGAACTATGGCTACACCTTC. As protein: CASSVDTLIDSGNYGYTF.

A word on this clone: The same CDR3 can be traced to other DNA sequences in this sample. The V gene is TRBV19, the J gene TRBJ1-5, with 10 bases lining up with TRBD1. After removal of 2 bases from V and 6 bases from J, the junction contained 1 base not matched to a gene. The CDR3 is 14 amino acids. The germline gives CDR1 LNHDA, CDR2 SQIVND (reference sequence). CDR3 region: CASSIRDRGQPQHF. As DNA, the CDR3 is TGTGCCAGTAGTATACGGGACAGGGGTCAGCCCCAGCATTTT.

The chain employs TRBV28 and TRBJ1-2, with 11 positions matching TRBD1. The trim removed 3 bases at V and 4 bases at J, leaving 4 bases unmatched. The CDR3 is 15 amino acids. The V gene's germline CDR1 is MDHEN and CDR2 SYDVKM. The CDR3 loop is CASSFRGQGGYGYTF. In DNA form, the CDR3 reads TGTGCCAGCAGTTTCCGGGGACAGGGGGGCTATGGCTACACCTTC.